This T cell receptor beta chain was recorded in a study of OX40 agonist ivuxolimab in advanced cancers. The ends were cut back, 1 base at V and 4 bases at J, with 13 bases in the middle. Germline-derived CDR1 and CDR2 are MDHEN and SYDVKM. CDR3 length: 15 residues. Sequenced by immunoSEQ multiplex PCR; TCRdb stores in-frame clones only, minus some. Among about 45,000 clones listed, around 86% were seen once. The receptor was derived from an adult with an advanced solid tumor such as melanoma, head and neck, liver or kidney cancer. The input for sequencing was CD4+ or CD8+ T cells sorted from blood, taken in a trial of the OX40 agonist ivuxolimab. The rearrangement uses TRBV28 and TRBJ2-5; no firm D call. The CDR3 sequence: CASSLLSLPGETQYF. CDR3 DNA sequence: TGTGCCAGCAGTTTATTGTCCTTACCAGGAGAGACCCAGTACTTC.